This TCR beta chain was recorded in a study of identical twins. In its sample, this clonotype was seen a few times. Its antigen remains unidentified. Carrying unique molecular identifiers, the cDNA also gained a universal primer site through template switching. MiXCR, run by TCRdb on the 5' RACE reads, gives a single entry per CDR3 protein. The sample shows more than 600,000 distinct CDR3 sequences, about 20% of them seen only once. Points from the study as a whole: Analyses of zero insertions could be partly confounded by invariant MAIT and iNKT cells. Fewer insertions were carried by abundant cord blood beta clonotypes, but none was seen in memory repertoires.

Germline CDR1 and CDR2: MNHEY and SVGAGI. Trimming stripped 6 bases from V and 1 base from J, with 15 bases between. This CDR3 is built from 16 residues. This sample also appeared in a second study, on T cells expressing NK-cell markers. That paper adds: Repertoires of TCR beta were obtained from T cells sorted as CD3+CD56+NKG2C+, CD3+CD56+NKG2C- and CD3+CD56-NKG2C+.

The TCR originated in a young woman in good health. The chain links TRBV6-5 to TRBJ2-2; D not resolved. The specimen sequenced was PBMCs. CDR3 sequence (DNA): TGTGCCAGCAGGTCACTCAACTTTCGGAACACCGGGGAGCTGTTTTTT. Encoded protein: CASRSLNFRNTGELFF.